This TCR beta chain was observed in a study of long-term antiretroviral therapy in people with HIV. This clone was recorded once. Germline V gene sequence: CDR1 MDHEN, CDR2 SYDVKM. The CDR3 sequence is 14 residues long. V lost 7 bases to trimming and J lost 5 bases, with 14 bases between them. Researchers ran immunoSEQ v3.0 at survey level. Measured with immunoSEQ multiplex PCR; TCRdb has only the in-frame clones, and not every one. The sample yields 25,000 or so clones, more than 85% seen once. The J gene is TRBJ2-2, the V gene TRBV28; possibly TRBD2 for D (6 bases). Sequenced here: unsorted PBMCs, sampled 6.2 years after starting antiretroviral therapy. The sequence was obtained from a man aged 35 to 55 with HIV. The CDR3 protein is CASKIRRDTGELFF. The CDR3 DNA reads TGTGCCAGCAAAATAAGGAGGGATACCGGGGAGCTGTTTTTT.